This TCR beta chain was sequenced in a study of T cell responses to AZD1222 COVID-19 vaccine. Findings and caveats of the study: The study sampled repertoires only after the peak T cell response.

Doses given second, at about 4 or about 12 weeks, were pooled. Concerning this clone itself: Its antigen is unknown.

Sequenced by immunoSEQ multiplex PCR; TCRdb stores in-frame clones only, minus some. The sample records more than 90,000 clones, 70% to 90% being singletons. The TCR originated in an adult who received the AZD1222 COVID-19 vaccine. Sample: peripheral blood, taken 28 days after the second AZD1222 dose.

DNA of the CDR3: TGTGCCAGCAGCCAATGGGGGGGGCCGATCAATGAGCAGTTCTTC. It yields the protein CASSQWGGPINEQFF. V usage is TRBV14 and J usage is TRBJ2-1, with D tentatively TRBD2 (7 bases). Deletions cut 2 bases from V and 6 bases from J, with 14 bases between. The CDR3 is made up of 15 amino acids. Looked up from germline, CDR1 is SGHDN and CDR2 is FVKESK. The variable domain in full, completed from reference TRBV14 and TRBJ2-1, reads EAGVTQFPSHSVIEKGQTVTLRCDPISGHDNLYWYRRVMGKEIKFLLHFVKESKQDESGMPNNRFLAERTGGTYSTLKVQPAELEDSGVYFCASSQWGGPINEQFFGPGTRLTVL.